Below, 26 T cell receptor beta chains from the same sample are listed, as sequenced in a study of blood T cell repertoires in COVID-19 (TCRdb year 2020). Library construction relied on the immunoSEQ multiplex PCR assay. In TCRdb, the immuneACCESS table is reduced to in-frame sequences with V and J assigned. These tables do not hold every clone; where another copy was compared, an unresolved V gene accounts for under half, and the others remain unexplained. In this sample the table shows fewer than 350,000 clones, roughly 89% of which occur a single time. The top ten constitute about 5.7% of the sample. The source material was PBMCs or T cells enriched from blood (not recorded which). Receptors were obtained from a woman in her 40s who had recovered from COVID-19.

V and J are TRBV7-6 and TRBJ2-1, with 8 bases lining up with TRBD2. CDR3 length: 16 residues. Looked up from germline, CDR1 is SGHVS and CDR2 is FNYEAQ. V lost 5 bases to trimming and J lost 6 bases; unmatched junction nucleotides: 12. The CDR3 DNA is TGTGCCAGCAGCCAATATAGCGGGGCGAGCCCCAATGAGCAGTTCTTC. Residues: CASSQYSGASPNEQFF.

This clone occurred once. V gene TRBV18 combines with J gene TRBJ2-1, with D uncertain. The CDR3 contains 13 residues. From germline, CDR1 is KGHSH and CDR2 LQKENI. V dropped 3 bases and J dropped 4 bases, with 7 bases sitting between them. The CDR3 bases are TGTGCCAGCTCACCTAGTGCGTACAATGAGCAGTTCTTC. Translating gives CASSPSAYNEQFF.

V is TRBV27 and J is TRBJ2-3, with 9 nucleotides matching TRBD1. Trimming took 3 bases from V and 6 from J; bases not matched to a gene: 4. CDR1 and CDR2 (germline): MNHEY, SMNVEV (reference sequence). The CDR3 is made up of 14 amino acids. The CDR3 loop is CASSFRDRVDTQYF. CDR3 nucleotide sequence: TGTGCCAGCAGTTTCCGGGACAGGGTGGATACGCAGTATTTT.

The rearrangement joins TRBV7-2 to TRBJ2-1; the match to TRBD1 covers 9 bases. CDR3 length: 15 amino acids. In germline, CDR1 is SGHTA, CDR2 FQGNSA. J lost 7 bases, V lost 5 bases, and 9 bases had no gene match. The CDR3 sequence is CASSPGGQGSNEQFF. The CDR3 DNA reads as TGTGCCAGCAGCCCGGGGGGACAGGGTAGTAATGAGCAGTTCTTC.

The V call is TRBV4-1, the J call TRBJ1-5; 8 bases line up with TRBD1. Trimming cost V 1 base and J 4 bases; bases outside gene matches: 3. Germline V lookup: CDR1 MGHRA, CDR2 YSYEKL. The CDR3 is made up of 15 amino acids. CDR3 loop: CASSQVGTGNQPQHF. The CDR3 DNA is TGCGCCAGCAGCCAAGTAGGGACAGGTAATCAGCCCCAGCATTTT.

The genes are TRBV28 and TRBJ2-5; 8 bases line up with TRBD2. The V segment lost 4 bases and the J segment 3 bases; nucleotides outside the gene matches: 7. CDR1 and CDR2 from the germline V gene are MDHEN and SYDVKM. The CDR3 contains 15 residues. The CDR3 region is CASSSPGGPKETQYF. CDR3 sequence (DNA): TGTGCCAGCAGTTCCCCGGGAGGGCCGAAAGAGACCCAGTACTTC.

The chain couples TRBV7-2 to TRBJ2-1; D not certain. Germline CDR1 and CDR2: SGHTA and FQGNSA. This CDR3 contains 11 residues. Trimming removed 5 bases at V and 7 bases at J, with 6 bases between. The CDR3: CASSLLNEQFF. In nucleotides, the CDR3 is TGTGCCAGCAGCCTTTTAAATGAGCAGTTCTTC.

The J gene is TRBJ2-1, the V gene TRBV9, with TRBD2 matching over 9 bases. CDR1 and CDR2 (germline): SGDLS, YYNGEE. CDR3 size: 15 residues. Trimming took 0 bases from V and 9 from J; bases not matched to a gene: 7. The CDR3 reads CASSVGLAGDGEQFF. The CDR3 bases are TGTGCCAGCAGCGTAGGATTAGCGGGAGACGGTGAGCAGTTCTTC.

The V gene is TRBV7-9, the J gene TRBJ1-4; 7 bases are a match to TRBD1. CDR1 and CDR2 (germline): SEHNR, FQNEAQ (reference sequence). CDR3 length: 16 amino acids. J gave up 8 bases and V 5 bases, and 14 bases lay outside the gene matches. The CDR3 protein is CASSPLTGTGEEKLFF. Here the CDR3 DNA reads TGTGCCAGCAGCCCCCTAACGGGAACAGGGGAAGAAAAACTGTTTTTT.

The chain recombines TRBV7-2 with TRBJ1-1; D is perhaps TRBD1 (5 bases). The CDR3 consists of 14 residues. V was cut by 2 bases and J by 1 base, with 8 bases left in between. The germline V gene has CDR1 SGHTA and CDR2 FQGNSA. Here the CDR3 reads CASSLWGGNTEAFF. CDR3 nucleotides: TGTGCCAGCAGCTTATGGGGCGGGAACACTGAAGCTTTCTTT.

The rearrangement uses TRBV18 and TRBJ2-1; 12 bases fit TRBD2. In germline, CDR1 is KGHSH, CDR2 LQKENI. The CDR3 has 16 residues. After removal of 3 bases from V and 5 bases from J, the junction contained 5 bases not matched to a gene. This chain's CDR3 is CASSPRLAGVHNEQFF. CDR3 bases: TGTGCCAGCTCACCCCGACTAGCGGGAGTGCACAATGAGCAGTTCTTC.

This clone was seen a single time. The CDR3 sequence is CASSIKGRDYEQYF. The CDR3 DNA is TGTGCCAGTAGTATAAAGGGCAGGGACTACGAGCAGTACTTC. The rearrangement links TRBV19 to TRBJ2-7; D might be TRBD1 (5 bases). The germline CDR1 and CDR2 sequences are LNHDA and SQIVND (reference sequence). The V and J ends lost 2 bases and 3 bases respectively, with 11 bases between them. The CDR3 runs 14 residues.

The chain joins TRBV30 to TRBJ2-7; D call uncertain. The V and J ends lost 3 bases and 0 bases respectively, with 9 bases between them. CDR3 length: 13 amino acids. Germline loops: CDR1 GTSNPN, CDR2 SVGIG (reference sequence). The CDR3 DNA reads TGTGCCTGGAGCCCACTGAGCTCCTACGAGCAGTACTTC. Protein product: CAWSPLSSYEQYF.

V and J are TRBV28 and TRBJ1-4, with D possibly matching TRBD1 (5 bases). Looked up from germline, CDR1 is MDHEN and CDR2 is SYDVKM. The CDR3 has 13 residues. The V end lost 11 bases, the J end lost 5 bases, and 15 bases lay between the germline ends. This chain's CDR3 is CAAGGGANEKLFF. CDR3 in DNA: TGTGCCGCCGGGGGGGGTGCGAATGAAAAACTGTTTTTT.

The chain couples TRBV11-2 to TRBJ2-7, with D maybe TRBD2 (6 bases). This CDR3 is built from 13 residues. V lost 5 bases to trimming and J lost 6 bases, with 14 bases between them. The germline V gene encodes CDR1 SGHAT and CDR2 FQNNGV. The CDR3: CASSIGGAAEQYF. The CDR3 DNA sequence: TGTGCCAGCAGCATCGGGGGTGCGGCCGAGCAGTACTTC. The full variable domain, with the rest looked up from reference TRBV11-2 and TRBJ2-7, is EAGVAQSPRYKIIEKRQSVAFWCNPISGHATLYWYQQILGQGPKLLIQFQNNGVVDDSQLPKDRFSAERLKGVDSTLKIQPAKLEDSAVYLCASSIGGAAEQYFGPGTRLTVT.

The J gene is TRBJ1-6, the V gene TRBV28, with a tentative D call TRBD1 (6 bases). CDR1 and CDR2 from the germline V gene are MDHEN and SYDVKM. The ends were cut back, 8 bases at V and 3 bases at J, with 11 bases in the middle. The CDR3 consists of 14 residues. The CDR3 DNA sequence: TGTGCCAGCTTGGACAGAATCTATAATTCACCCCTCCACTTT. It codes for CASLDRIYNSPLHF.

The chain employs TRBV4-3 and TRBJ2-7; 7 positions match TRBD2. From germline, CDR1 is LGHNA and CDR2 YSLEER. The CDR3 is made up of 17 amino acids. J was trimmed by 3 bases and V by 0 bases; bases with no gene match: 11. The DNA of the CDR3 is TGCGCCAGCAGCCAAGATGTGGGGGAGGGATCCTACTACGAGCAGTACTTC. The encoded protein is CASSQDVGEGSYYEQYF.

This sequence joins TRBV27 and TRBJ2-2; 7 bases align to TRBD2. Germline V gene lookup returns CDR1 MNHEY and CDR2 SMNVEV (reference sequence). The V gene end was trimmed by 6 bases and the J gene end by 6 bases; junction bases not matched to a gene: 10. The CDR3 loop spans 15 amino acids. This CDR3 is CASRLRESWAGELFF. The CDR3 nucleotides read TGTGCCAGCAGACTGCGGGAGAGTTGGGCCGGGGAGCTGTTTTTT.

This chain uses TRBV19 with TRBJ1-1, with D possibly matching TRBD1 (5 bases). CDR3 length equals 15 residues. CDR1 LNHDA and CDR2 SQIVND come from the germline V gene (reference sequence). Trimming removed 9 bases from V and 6 bases from J, with 23 bases in between. The CDR3 nucleotides read TGTGCCAGCGCCCGATCTCTCCAGGGATGGTCTGAAGCTTTCTTT. This codes for CASARSLQGWSEAFF.

The rearrangement uses TRBV6-5 and TRBJ1-1; no definite D call. Per germline, CDR1 MNHEY and CDR2 SVGAGI. This CDR3 contains 14 residues. The V and J ends lost 0 bases and 0 bases respectively, with 5 bases between them. CDR3 sequence (DNA): TGTGCCAGCAGTTACTCGCGCATGAACACTGAAGCTTTCTTT. It is translated as CASSYSRMNTEAFF.

The CDR3 nucleotides are TGTGCCAGCGGCGGGACCGACCGCTCCTACGAGCAGTACTTC. Translated, it gives CASGGTDRSYEQYF. V and J are TRBV28 and TRBJ2-7, with D possibly matching TRBD2 (6 bases). The CDR3 loop spans 14 amino acids. Germline V gene data show CDR1 as MDHEN and CDR2 as SYDVKM. The V end was cut by 8 bases, the J end by 0 bases, with 14 bases between.

This rearrangement joins TRBV5-8 to TRBJ2-5, with a weak D call TRBD1 (6 bases). CDR1 is SGHTS and CDR2 is YDEGEE in the germline V gene. This CDR3 region has 14 residues. V was shortened by 4 bases and J by 6 bases, with 16 bases between the two germline ends. The CDR3 reads CASSQGIPQQTQYF. The CDR3 region has the DNA TGTGCCAGCAGCCAGGGGATACCACAACAGACCCAGTACTTC. The full variable domain, in which reference TRBV5-8 and TRBJ2-5 provide the parts outside the CDR3, is EAGVTQSPTHLIKTRGQQATLRCSPISGHTSVYWYQQALGLGLQFLLWYDEGEERNRGNFPPRFSGRQFPNYSSELNVNALELEDSALYLCASSQGIPQQTQYFGPGTRLLVL.

This clone was observed a single time. The CDR3 nucleotides are TGTGCCAGCAGTTTGCCCGGGAGGGGTTGGGGGGCAGATACGCAGTATTTT. Translation gives CASSLPGRGWGADTQYF. This chain uses TRBV28 with TRBJ2-3, with 8 positions matching TRBD2. The CDR3 covers 17 residues. Germline V gene data show CDR1 as MDHEN and CDR2 as SYDVKM. V lost 3 bases to trimming and J lost 4 bases; unmatched junction nucleotides: 12.

V is TRBV7-2 and J is TRBJ2-1; 9 nucleotides match TRBD2. The germline CDR1 and CDR2 sequences are SGHTA and FQGNSA. Trimming at V came to 5 bases and at J to 3 bases, leaving 11 bases not matched to a gene. The CDR3 is made up of 17 amino acids. CDR3 bases: TGTGCCAGCAGCGAAGGGGGGCTAGCGGGACTCTACAATGAGCAGTTCTTC. Translating it yields CASSEGGLAGLYNEQFF.

V is TRBV5-1 and J is TRBJ2-5; tentatively, D is TRBD1 (6 bases). Germline V gives CDR1 SGHRS, CDR2 YFSETQ. The CDR3 consists of 15 residues. V was trimmed by 0 bases and J by 4 bases, leaving 13 bases between them. CDR3 nucleotides: TGCGCCAGCAGCTTGGAAGGGGGAGTGGGAGAGACCCAGTACTTC. It codes for CASSLEGGVGETQYF.

The chain couples TRBV24-1 to TRBJ2-2, with D perhaps matching TRBD1 (6 bases). With 5 bases removed from V and 0 bases from J, the gap between germline ends came to 15 bases. Germline V gene data show CDR1 as KGHDR and CDR2 as SFDVKD. The CDR3 spans 17 residues. CDR3 in amino acids: CATSGHRVDANTGELFF. Here the CDR3 DNA reads TGTGCCACCAGTGGCCACAGGGTTGACGCGAACACCGGGGAGCTGTTTTTT.